This entry features one T cell receptor beta chain sequence. These data come from a study of blood T cell repertoires in COVID-19. Study processing details: Quantification of nucleated cells was approximated via reference gene primer amplification. Profiled with immunoSEQ multiplex PCR; TCRdb holds only in-frame clones, not every one. The V and J calls and clone size were taken over from that table, and D and trimming were inferred from the DNA. Found here are about 140,000 clones, 80% to 85% of them singletons; the top ten hold approximately 3.9%. The CDR3 totals 18 residues. V was clipped by 6 bases and J by 7 bases; unmatched bases: 17. CDR1 MDHEN and CDR2 SYDVKM come from the germline V gene.

The sample was peripheral blood. The gene calls are TRBV28 and TRBJ1-5, with 11 nucleotides matching TRBD1. This receptor was identified in a woman aged 55-75 years with acute or convalescent COVID-19. The CDR3 reads CASSSLIPGTGGGQPQHF. CDR3 sequence (DNA): TGTGCCAGCAGCTCGCTAATCCCCGGGACAGGGGGTGGCCAGCCCCAGCATTTT.